One and the same sample provided the 12 T cell receptor beta chains below, sequenced in a study of shared clonotypes between healthy human individuals. The table came from immunoSEQ multiplex PCR; TCRdb's copy has only in-frame clones and leaves some out. The repertoire holds 300,000 to 400,000 clones, with around 87% as singletons. Sequenced sample: memory CD8+ T cells sorted from blood. Subset: CD45RO+ cells pooled with CCR7-negative TemRA cells. These receptor sequences come from a man younger than 35 in good health.

The V gene is TRBV13, the J gene TRBJ2-3; 7 positions agree with TRBD1. The CDR3 length is 13 residues. Looked up from germline, CDR1 is PRHDT and CDR2 is FYEKMQ (reference sequence). V trimming: 6 bases; J trimming: 3 bases; junction bases outside the gene matches: 3. The CDR3 nucleotides are TGTGCCAGCAGATACAGGGGAACAGATACGCAGTATTTT. This encodes CASRYRGTDTQYF.

The rearrangement uses TRBV5-1 and TRBJ2-7, with unresolved D. Germline lookup yields CDR1 SGHRS and CDR2 YFSETQ. CDR3 length equals 14 residues. V lost 0 bases to trimming and J lost 3 bases, with 10 bases between them. The CDR3 protein is CASSLGSPSYEQYF. For the CDR3, the DNA is TGCGCCAGCAGCTTGGGGTCGCCCAGCTACGAGCAGTACTTC.

The J gene is TRBJ2-5, the V gene TRBV2, with D tentatively TRBD2 (6 bases). The germline V gene has CDR1 SNHLY and CDR2 FYNNEI. The CDR3 totals 15 residues. The V gene lost 6 bases and the J gene lost 2 bases, with 16 bases spanning the gap. The CDR3 DNA reads as TGTGCCAGCAGCCCCGGGACTCAGCATCAAGAGACCCAGTACTTC. Protein: CASSPGTQHQETQYF.

This clone was detected a few times. The chain has TRBV10-1 and TRBJ1-5; D remains unclear. CDR1 and CDR2 (germline): WNHNN, SYGVQD (reference sequence). Trimming shortened V by 3 bases and J by 0 bases, and 15 bases separated the two germline ends. This CDR3 region has 17 residues. CDR3 nucleotide sequence: TGCGCCAGCAGTGAAGAAGGGCCACTTTCTAGCAATCAGCCCCAGCATTTT. It translates to CASSEEGPLSSNQPQHF.

CDR3 protein: CASSEGQGVDEQYF. In DNA form, the CDR3 reads TGCGCCAGCAGCGAGGGACAGGGGGTCGACGAGCAGTACTTC. This sequence joins TRBV4-1 and TRBJ2-7; 11 nucleotides agree with TRBD1. Germline assignment: CDR1 MGHRA and CDR2 YSYEKL. V shed 5 bases and J 5 bases; nucleotides not matched to a gene: 5. CDR3 length: 14 residues.

This clone appeared a single time. This chain's CDR3 is CASSFRETEAFF. The CDR3 region has the DNA TGTGCCAGCAGTTTTAGGGAAACTGAAGCTTTCTTT. The V call is TRBV28, the J call TRBJ1-1; D is unresolved. V was cut by 3 bases and J by 5 bases, with 7 bases left in between. The CDR3 has 12 amino acids. Germline V CDR1 and CDR2: MDHEN, SYDVKM.

The CDR3 loop reads CASSQDTGSRAYEQYF. DNA for the CDR3: TGCGCCAGCAGCCAAGATACAGGATCAAGAGCCTACGAGCAGTACTTC. The chain joins TRBV4-3 to TRBJ2-7, with D possibly TRBD1 on 5 matching bases. Germline loops: CDR1 LGHNA, CDR2 YSLEER. V lost 0 bases, J lost 2 bases, and 14 bases lay in between. There are 16 residues in the CDR3.

This clone was observed at least ten times. The J gene is TRBJ2-6, the V gene TRBV27; D is perhaps TRBD1 (6 bases). This CDR3 has 16 amino acids. CDR1 and CDR2 from the germline V gene are MNHEY and SMNVEV (reference sequence). Trimming stripped 6 bases from V and 0 bases from J, with 12 bases between. This CDR3 is CASRQGISSGANVLTF. The CDR3 nucleotides are TGTGCCAGCAGGCAGGGGATCAGCTCTGGGGCCAACGTCCTGACTTTC.

This sequence joins TRBV5-1 and TRBJ2-7; no definite D call. Trimming removed 5 bases at V and 3 bases at J, with 15 bases between. The CDR3 totals 14 residues. Germline values: CDR1 SGHRS, CDR2 YFSETQ. The chain's CDR3 is CASSLNPPHYEQYF. DNA of the CDR3: TGCGCCAGCAGTCTGAACCCTCCGCACTACGAGCAGTACTTC.

This chain connects TRBV28 to TRBJ2-7, with 7 nucleotides matching TRBD1. The CDR3 totals 12 residues. The V segment lost 3 bases and the J segment 9 bases; nucleotides outside the gene matches: 5. Germline V gene data show CDR1 as MDHEN and CDR2 as SYDVKM. Here the CDR3 reads CASSFEGAVQYF. The CDR3 DNA follows: TGTGCCAGCAGTTTCGAGGGGGCTGTGCAGTACTTC.

The chain uses TRBV4-3 and TRBJ2-2; D is unclear. V dropped 1 base and J dropped 4 bases, with 16 bases sitting between them. Germline V gives CDR1 LGHNA, CDR2 YSLEER. This CDR3 is built from 17 residues. CDR3 in DNA: TGCGCCAGCAGCCAAGGTCTCGCGCTAGTGGCCACCGGGGAGCTGTTTTTT. Amino acids: CASSQGLALVATGELFF.

This chain connects TRBV5-1 to TRBJ1-2; 8 nucleotides line up with TRBD1. The CDR3 is made up of 19 amino acids. The V segment lost 4 bases and the J segment 6 bases; nucleotides outside the gene matches: 23. Germline loops: CDR1 SGHRS, CDR2 YFSETQ. The CDR3 here is CASSHNVIFFRGRVDGYTF. The CDR3 region has the DNA TGCGCCAGCAGCCATAACGTGATATTCTTCAGGGGGCGGGTTGATGGCTACACCTTC.